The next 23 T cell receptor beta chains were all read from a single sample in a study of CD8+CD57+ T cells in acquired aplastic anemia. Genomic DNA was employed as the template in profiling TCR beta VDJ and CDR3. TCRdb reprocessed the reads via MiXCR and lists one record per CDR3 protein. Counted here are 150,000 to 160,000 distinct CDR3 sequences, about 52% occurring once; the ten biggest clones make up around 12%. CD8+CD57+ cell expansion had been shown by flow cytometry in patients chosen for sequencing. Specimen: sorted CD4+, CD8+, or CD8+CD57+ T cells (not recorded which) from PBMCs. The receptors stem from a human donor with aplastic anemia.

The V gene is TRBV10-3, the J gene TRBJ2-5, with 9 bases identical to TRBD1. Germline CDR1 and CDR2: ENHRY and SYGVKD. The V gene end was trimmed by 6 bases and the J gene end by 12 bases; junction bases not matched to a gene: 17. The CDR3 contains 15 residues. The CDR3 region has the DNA TGTGCCATCAGACTGAGCCGGGACAGGGTGGACCAAGAGTACTTC. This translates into CAIRLSRDRVDQEYF.

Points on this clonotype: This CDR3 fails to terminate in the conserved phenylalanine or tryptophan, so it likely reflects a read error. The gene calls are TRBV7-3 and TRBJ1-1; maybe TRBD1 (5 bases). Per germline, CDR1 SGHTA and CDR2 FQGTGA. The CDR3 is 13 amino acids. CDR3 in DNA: TGCGCCAGCAGCTTGGACAAGAACACTGAAGCTTTCTTA. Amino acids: CASSLDKNTEAFL.

The DNA of the CDR3 is TGCAGTGCTAGAGAGCGGGAGTACGAGCAGTACTTC. This codes for CSAREREYEQYF. J is TRBJ2-7 and V is TRBV20-1, with TRBD2 matching 7 bases. Germline V gene lookup returns CDR1 DFQATT and CDR2 SNEGSKA (reference sequence). This CDR3 comprises 12 residues. The junction had 0 bases not matched to a gene; V was cut back by 0 bases and J by 4 bases.

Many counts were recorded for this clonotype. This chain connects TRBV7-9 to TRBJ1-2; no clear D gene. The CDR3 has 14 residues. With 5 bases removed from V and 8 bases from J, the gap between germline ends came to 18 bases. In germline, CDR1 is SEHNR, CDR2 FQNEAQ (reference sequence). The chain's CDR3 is CASSPPDGLGGYTF. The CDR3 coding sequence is TGTGCCAGCAGCCCCCCGGACGGGCTCGGGGGCTACACCTTC.

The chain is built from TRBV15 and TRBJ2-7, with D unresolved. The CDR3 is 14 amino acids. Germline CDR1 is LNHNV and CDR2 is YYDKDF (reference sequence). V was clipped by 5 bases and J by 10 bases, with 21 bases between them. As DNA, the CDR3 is TGTGCCACCAGCTTAGAAGGTGGGAAATTGGCCCAGTACTTC. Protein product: CATSLEGGKLAQYF.

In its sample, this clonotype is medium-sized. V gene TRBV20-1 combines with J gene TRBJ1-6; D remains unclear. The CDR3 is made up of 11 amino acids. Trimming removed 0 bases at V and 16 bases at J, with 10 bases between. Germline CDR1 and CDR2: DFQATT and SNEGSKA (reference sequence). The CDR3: CSARDGSSLHF. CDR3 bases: TGCAGTGCTAGAGATGGCTCCTCACTCCACTTT.

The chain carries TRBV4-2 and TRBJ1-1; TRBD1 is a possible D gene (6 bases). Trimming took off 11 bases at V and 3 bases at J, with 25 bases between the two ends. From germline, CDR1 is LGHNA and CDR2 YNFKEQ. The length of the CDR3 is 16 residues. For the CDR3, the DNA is TGTGCCCGCGGCCAGGCCTGGGGGGGCGGGGACACTGAAGCTTTCTTT. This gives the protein CARGQAWGGGDTEAFF.

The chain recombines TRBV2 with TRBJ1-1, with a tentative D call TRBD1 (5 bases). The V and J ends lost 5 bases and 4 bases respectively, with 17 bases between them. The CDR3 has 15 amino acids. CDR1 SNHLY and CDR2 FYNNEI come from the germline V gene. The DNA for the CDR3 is TGTGCCAGCAGTTTCTCCCTGGCGGGGGGCACTGAAGCTTTCTTT. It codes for CASSFSLAGGTEAFF.

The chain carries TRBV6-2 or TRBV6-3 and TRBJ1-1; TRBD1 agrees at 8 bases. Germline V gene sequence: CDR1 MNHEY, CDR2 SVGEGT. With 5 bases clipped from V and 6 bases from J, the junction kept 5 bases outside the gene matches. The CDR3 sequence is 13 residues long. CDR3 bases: TGTGCCAGCAGTGACAGGGGTGGGGCTGAAGCTTTCTTT. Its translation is CASSDRGGAEAFF.

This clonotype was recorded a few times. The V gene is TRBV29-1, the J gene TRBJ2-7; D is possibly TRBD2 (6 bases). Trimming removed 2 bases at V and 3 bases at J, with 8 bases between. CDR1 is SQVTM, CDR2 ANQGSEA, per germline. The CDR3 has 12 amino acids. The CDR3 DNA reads TGCAGCGTTGAATTGGGGGGCTACGAGCAGTACTTC. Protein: CSVELGGYEQYF.

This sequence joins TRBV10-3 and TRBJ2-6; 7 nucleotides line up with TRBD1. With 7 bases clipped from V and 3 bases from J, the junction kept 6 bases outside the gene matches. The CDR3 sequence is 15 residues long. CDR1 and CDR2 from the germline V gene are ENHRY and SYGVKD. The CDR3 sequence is CAIMGQTYGANVLTF. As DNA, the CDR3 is TGTGCCATCATGGGACAGACCTATGGGGCCAACGTCCTGACTTTC.

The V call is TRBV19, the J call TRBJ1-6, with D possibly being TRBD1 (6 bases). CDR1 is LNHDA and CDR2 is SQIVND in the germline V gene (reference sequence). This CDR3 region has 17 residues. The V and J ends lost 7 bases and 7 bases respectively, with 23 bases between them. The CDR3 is CASTDSTGGIQNSPLHF. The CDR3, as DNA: TGTGCCAGTACCGACTCGACAGGCGGCATCCAAAATTCACCCCTCCACTTT. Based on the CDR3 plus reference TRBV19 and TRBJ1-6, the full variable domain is DGGITQSPKYLFRKEGQNVTLSCEQNLNHDAMYWYRQDPGQGLRLIYYSQIVNDFQKGDIAEGYSVSREKKESFPLTVTSAQKNPTAFYLCASTDSTGGIQNSPLHFGNGTRLTVT.

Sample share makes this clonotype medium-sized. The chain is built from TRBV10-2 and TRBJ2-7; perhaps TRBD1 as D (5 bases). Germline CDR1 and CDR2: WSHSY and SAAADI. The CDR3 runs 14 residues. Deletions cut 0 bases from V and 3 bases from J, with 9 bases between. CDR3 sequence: CASSESGAVYEQYF. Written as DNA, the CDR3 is TGCGCCAGCAGTGAGTCAGGGGCAGTCTACGAGCAGTACTTC.

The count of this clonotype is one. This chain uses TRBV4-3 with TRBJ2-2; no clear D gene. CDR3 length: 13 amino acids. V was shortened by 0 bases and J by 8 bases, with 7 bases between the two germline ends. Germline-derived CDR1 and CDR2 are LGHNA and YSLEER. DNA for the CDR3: TGCGCCAGCAGCCAAGAGGTCCGGGGGGAGCTGTTTTTT. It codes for CASSQEVRGELFF.

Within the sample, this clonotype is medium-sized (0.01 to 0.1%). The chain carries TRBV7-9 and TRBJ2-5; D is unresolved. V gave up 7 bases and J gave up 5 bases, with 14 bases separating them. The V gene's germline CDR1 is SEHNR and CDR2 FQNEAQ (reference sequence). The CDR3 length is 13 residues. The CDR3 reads CASIPSGRETQYF. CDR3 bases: TGTGCCAGCATCCCTTCCGGTAGGGAGACCCAGTACTTC.

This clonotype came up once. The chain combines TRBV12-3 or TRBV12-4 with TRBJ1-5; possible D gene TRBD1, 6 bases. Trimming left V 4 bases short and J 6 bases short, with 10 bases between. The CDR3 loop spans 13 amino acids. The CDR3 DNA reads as TGTGCCAGCAGTTCAGAGGGGGTTCAGCCCCAGCATTTT. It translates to CASSSEGVQPQHF.

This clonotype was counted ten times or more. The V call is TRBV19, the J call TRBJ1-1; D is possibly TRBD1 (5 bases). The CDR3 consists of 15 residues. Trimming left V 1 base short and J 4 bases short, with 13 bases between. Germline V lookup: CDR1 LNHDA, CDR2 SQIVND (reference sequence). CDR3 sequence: CASSIAGGVFTEAFF. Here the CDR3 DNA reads TGTGCCAGTAGTATAGCGGGGGGGGTGTTCACTGAAGCTTTCTTT.

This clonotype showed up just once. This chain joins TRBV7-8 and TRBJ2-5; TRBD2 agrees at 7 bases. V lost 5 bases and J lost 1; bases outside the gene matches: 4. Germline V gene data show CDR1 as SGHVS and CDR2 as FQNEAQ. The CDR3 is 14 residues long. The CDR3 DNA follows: TGTGCCAGCAGCAAGCGGGACTTCCAAGAGACCCAGTACTTC. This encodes CASSKRDFQETQYF.

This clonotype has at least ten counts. The DNA of the CDR3 is TGTGCCACCAGTGATTTCTCGAATGAGCAGTTCTTC. Protein sequence: CATSDFSNEQFF. The rearrangement links TRBV24-1 to TRBJ2-1, with unresolved D. CDR1 KGHDR and CDR2 SFDVKD come from the germline V gene. The CDR3 spans 12 residues. Trimming removed 1 base at V and 7 bases at J, with 4 bases between.

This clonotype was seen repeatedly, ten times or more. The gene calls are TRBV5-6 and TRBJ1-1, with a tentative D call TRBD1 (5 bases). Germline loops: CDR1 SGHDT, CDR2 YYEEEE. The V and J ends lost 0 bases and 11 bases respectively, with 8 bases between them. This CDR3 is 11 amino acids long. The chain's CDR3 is CASSLGTRAFF. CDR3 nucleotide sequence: TGTGCCAGCAGCTTGGGGACACGCGCTTTCTTT.

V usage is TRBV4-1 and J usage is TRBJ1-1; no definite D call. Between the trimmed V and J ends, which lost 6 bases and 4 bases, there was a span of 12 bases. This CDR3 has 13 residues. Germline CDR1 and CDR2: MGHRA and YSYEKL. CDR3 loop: CASRHEGSTEAFF. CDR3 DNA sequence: TGCGCCAGCAGGCATGAGGGAAGCACTGAAGCTTTCTTT.

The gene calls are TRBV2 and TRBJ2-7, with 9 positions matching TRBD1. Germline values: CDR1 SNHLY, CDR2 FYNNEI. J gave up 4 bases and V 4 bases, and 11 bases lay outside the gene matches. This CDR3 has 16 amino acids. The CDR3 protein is CASSGTGGQGSYEQYF. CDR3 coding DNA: TGTGCCAGCAGTGGAACCGGGGGACAGGGCTCTTACGAGCAGTACTTC. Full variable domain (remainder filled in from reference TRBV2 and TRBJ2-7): EPEVTQTPSHQVTQMGQEVILRCVPISNHLYFYWYRQILGQKVEFLVSFYNNEISEKSEIFDDQFSVERPDGSNFTLKIRSTKLEDSAMYFCASSGTGGQGSYEQYFGPGTRLTVT.

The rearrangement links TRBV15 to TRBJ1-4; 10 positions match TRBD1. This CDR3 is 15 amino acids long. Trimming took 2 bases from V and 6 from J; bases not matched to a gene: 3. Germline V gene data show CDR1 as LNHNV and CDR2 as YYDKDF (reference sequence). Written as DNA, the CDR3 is TGTGCCACCAGCAGAACGGGGACAGGGGATGAAAAACTGTTTTTT. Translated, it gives CATSRTGTGDEKLFF.